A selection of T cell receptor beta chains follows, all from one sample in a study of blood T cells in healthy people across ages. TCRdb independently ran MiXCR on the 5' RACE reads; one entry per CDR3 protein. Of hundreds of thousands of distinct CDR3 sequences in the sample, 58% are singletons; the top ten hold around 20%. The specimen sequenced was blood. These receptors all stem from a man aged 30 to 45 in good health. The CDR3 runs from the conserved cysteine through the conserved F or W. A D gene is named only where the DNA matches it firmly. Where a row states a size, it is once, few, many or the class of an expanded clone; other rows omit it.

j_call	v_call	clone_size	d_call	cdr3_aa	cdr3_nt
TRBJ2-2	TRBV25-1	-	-	CASSEGELFF	TGTGCCAGCAGTGAGGGGGAGCTGTTTTTT
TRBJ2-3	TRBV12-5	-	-	CASGSQVWETSTDTQYF	TGTGCTAGTGGTTCGCAGGTTTGGGAAACTAGCACAGATACGCAGTATTTT
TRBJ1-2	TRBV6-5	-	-	CASGPHLNYGYTF	TGTGCCAGCGGACCACATCTTAACTATGGCTACACCTTC
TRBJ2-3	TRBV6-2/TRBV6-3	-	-	CASTTSGDTDTQYF	TGTGCCAGCACCACCTCGGGGGATACAGATACGCAGTATTTT
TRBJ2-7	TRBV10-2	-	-	CASSESSTSEQYF	TGCGCCAGCAGTGAGTCAAGCACTAGCGAGCAGTACTTC
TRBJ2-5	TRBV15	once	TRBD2	CATSFSGDPQETQYF	TGTGCCACCAGCTTTAGCGGGGACCCCCAAGAGACCCAGTACTTC
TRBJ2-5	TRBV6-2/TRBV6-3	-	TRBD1	CASSYSSPGQQETQYF	TGTGCCAGCAGTTACTCGAGCCCGGGACAGCAAGAGACCCAGTACTTC
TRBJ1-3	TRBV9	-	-	CASSVAEKSVSISGNTIYF	TGTGCCAGCAGCGTAGCTGAGAAATCTGTCAGCATCTCTGGAAACACCATATATTTT
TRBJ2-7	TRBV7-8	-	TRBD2	CASSFDGRGPYEQYF	TGTGCCAGCAGCTTCGACGGGAGGGGCCCCTACGAGCAGTACTTC
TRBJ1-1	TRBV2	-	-	CASRAARETEAFF	TGTGCCAGCAGAGCGGCCAGGGAGACTGAAGCTTTCTTT
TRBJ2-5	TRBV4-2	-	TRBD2	CASSQAGLAGGLVSGEQYF	TGTGCCAGCAGCCAAGCAGGGCTAGCGGGGGGGCTAGTTTCGGGTGAGCAGTACTTC
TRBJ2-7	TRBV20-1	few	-	CSATTGGGEQYF	TGCAGTGCGACGACTGGGGGCGGCGAGCAGTACTTC
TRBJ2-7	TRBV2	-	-	CASSDKGSSYEQYF	TGTGCCAGCAGTGACAAGGGGTCCTCCTACGAGCAGTACTTC
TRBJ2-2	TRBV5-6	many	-	CASSYTGELFF	TGTGCCAGCAGTTACACCGGGGAGCTGTTTTTT
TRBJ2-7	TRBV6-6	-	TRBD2	CASSYKGLAGNNEQYF	TGTGCCAGCAGCTATAAAGGACTAGCGGGGAACAATGAGCAGTACTTC
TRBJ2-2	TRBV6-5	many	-	CASSYRDTGELFF	TGTGCCAGCAGTTACAGGGATACCGGGGAGCTGTTTTTT
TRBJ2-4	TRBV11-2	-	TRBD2	CASSPRLAGDGNIQYF	TGTGCCAGCAGCCCGCGACTAGCGGGGGATGGAAACATTCAGTACTTC
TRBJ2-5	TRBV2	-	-	CASSESLAAEQYF	TGTGCCAGCAGTGAGTCTCTCGCCGCTGAGCAGTACTTC
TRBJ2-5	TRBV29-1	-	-	CSVGGHLNQETQYF	TGCAGCGTTGGGGGACACTTAAACCAAGAGACCCAGTACTTC
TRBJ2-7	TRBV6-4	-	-	CASSDSNRKSRVRDEQYF	TGTGCCAGCAGTGACTCGAATAGAAAATCCAGGGTCCGGGACGAGCAGTACTTC
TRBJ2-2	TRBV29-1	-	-	CSVSTAPGELFF	TGCAGCGTTAGCACGGCACCCGGGGAGCTGTTTTTT
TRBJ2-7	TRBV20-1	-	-	CSAATVSYEQYF	TGCAGTGCTGCTACTGTATCCTACGAGCAGTACTTC
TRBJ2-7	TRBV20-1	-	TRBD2	CSAGGLAITYEQYF	TGCAGTGCTGGGGGACTAGCGATTACCTACGAGCAGTACTTC
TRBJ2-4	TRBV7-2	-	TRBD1	CASSSLLGDAGGEDKNIQYF	TGTGCCAGCAGCTCGCTATTGGGGGATGCAGGGGGAGAGGACAAAAACATTCAGTACTTC
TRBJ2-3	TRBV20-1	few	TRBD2	CSANPTAGVTDTQYF	TGCAGTGCTAACCCCACAGCGGGAGTGACAGATACGCAGTATTTT
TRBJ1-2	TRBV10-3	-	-	CAILRALDYGYTF	TGTGCCATCTTACGGGCCCTCGACTATGGCTACACCTTC
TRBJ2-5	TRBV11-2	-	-	CASSQVMVTDRETQYF	TGTGCCAGCAGCCAAGTTATGGTCACGGACCGAGAGACCCAGTACTTC